The rows below give T cell receptor beta chains drawn from one sample of a study of early T cells in non-severe SARS-CoV-2 infection. Each CDR3 protein gets one entry after TCRdb re-called the 5' RACE reads with MiXCR. The table records 45,000 to 55,000 distinct CDR3 sequences, roughly 6.8% of them present only once. Material: whole blood. All receptors come from an adult who was a healthcare worker with PCR-confirmed SARS-CoV-2 infection or an uninfected control (not recorded which). Both conserved end residues are part of each CDR3. Fields, in order: D gene, J gene, clone size, V gene, CDR3 DNA, CDR3 protein. A D gene is named only where the DNA matches it firmly. The listing skips clone size in some rows; elsewhere it reads once, few, many or a size class.

>-|TRBJ1-4|many|TRBV11-3
TGTGCCAGCAGCTTAGCTCGCGGCGGCGGTGGACTGTTTTTT
CASSLARGGGGLFF
>-|TRBJ1-1|-|TRBV10-3
TGTGCCATCAGTGAGATGGCGGATGAAGCTTTCTTT
CAISEMADEAFF
>-|TRBJ2-7|-|TRBV3-1
TGTGCCAGCAGCCAAGATCGGGACGGGAAGCAGTACTTC
CASSQDRDGKQYF
>TRBD2|TRBJ2-5|-|TRBV30
TGTGCCTGGAGTACTGGGGGGGAAGAGACCCAGTACTTC
CAWSTGGEETQYF
>-|TRBJ1-3|many|TRBV12-3/TRBV12-4
TGTGCCAGCAGTTTAGGGGCGGGAAACACCATATATTTT
CASSLGAGNTIYF
>TRBD2|TRBJ2-5|few|TRBV2
TGTGCCAGCAGTGAATATCTGGGACTAGGCCAAGAGACCCAGTACTTC
CASSEYLGLGQETQYF
>TRBD1|TRBJ2-2|many|TRBV2
TGTGCCAGCAGACCACAGGGGGCGTCCGGGGAGCTGTTTTTT
CASRPQGASGELFF
>-|TRBJ1-2|many|TRBV7-2
TGTGCCAGCAGCTTGGCCGGGAGGCAGGCTAACTATGGCTACACCTTC
CASSLAGRQANYGYTF
>TRBD2|TRBJ2-1|few|TRBV7-6
TGTGCCAGCAGCTTAGCCGGGGGGGCCAGGGGAGAGCAGTTCTTC
CASSLAGGARGEQFF
>-|TRBJ1-5|-|TRBV24-1
TGTGCCTCAGACCGGGGACCAGATCAGCCCCAGCATTTT
CASDRGPDQPQHF
>TRBD1|TRBJ1-2|many|TRBV18
TGTGCCAGCTGGGACGACAGGGCCATCTTGGGAGGCTACACCTTC
CASWDDRAILGGYTF
>-|TRBJ2-3|many|TRBV24-1
TGTGCCACCAGTGACCCCGCAGGAACCACAGATACGCAGTATTTT
CATSDPAGTTDTQYF
>-|TRBJ2-3|few|TRBV19
TGTGCCAGTAGTATAGACAGGGTTGGCACAGATACGCAGTATTTT
CASSIDRVGTDTQYF
>-|TRBJ2-3|many|TRBV20-1
TGCAGTGCTAGGTTATATAGCACAGATACGCAGTATTTT
CSARLYSTDTQYF
>TRBD1|TRBJ2-7|many|TRBV4-3
TGCGCCAGCAGCCAACAGGGGGACGAGCAGTACTTC
CASSQQGDEQYF